This TCR beta chain comes out of a study of identical twins. Germline V gene lookup returns CDR1 SGHRS and CDR2 YFSETQ. V gave up 0 bases and J gave up 4 bases, with 11 bases separating them. This CDR3 comprises 14 residues. TCRdb re-called the 5' RACE reads with MiXCR, one entry per CDR3 protein. The sample records about 530,000 distinct CDR3 sequences, more than 20% being singletons. The data also belong to a second study, concerning yellow fever vaccine responses in identical twins.

V gene TRBV5-1 combines with J gene TRBJ2-7, with D unclear. This TCR came from a woman aged 18-29 years in good health. The material sequenced was CD4+ T cells sorted from blood. The CDR3 sequence is CASSLDGPLYEQYF. CDR3 sequence (DNA): TGCGCCAGCAGCTTGGATGGGCCCCTGTACGAGCAGTACTTC.